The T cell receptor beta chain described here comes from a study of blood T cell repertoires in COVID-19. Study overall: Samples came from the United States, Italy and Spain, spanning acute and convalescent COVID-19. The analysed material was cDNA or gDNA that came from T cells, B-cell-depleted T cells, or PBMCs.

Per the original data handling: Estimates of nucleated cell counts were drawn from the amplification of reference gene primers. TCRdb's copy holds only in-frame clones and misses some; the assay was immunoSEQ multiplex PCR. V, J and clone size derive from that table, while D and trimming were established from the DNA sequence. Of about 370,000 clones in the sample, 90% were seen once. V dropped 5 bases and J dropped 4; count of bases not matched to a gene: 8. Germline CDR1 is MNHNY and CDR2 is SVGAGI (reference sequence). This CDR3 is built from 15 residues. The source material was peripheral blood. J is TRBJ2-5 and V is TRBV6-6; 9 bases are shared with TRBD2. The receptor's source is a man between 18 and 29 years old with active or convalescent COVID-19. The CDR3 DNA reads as TGTGCCAGCAGTAATTTGCGGGGGGGAGGAGAGACCCAGTACTTC. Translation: CASSNLRGGGETQYF.